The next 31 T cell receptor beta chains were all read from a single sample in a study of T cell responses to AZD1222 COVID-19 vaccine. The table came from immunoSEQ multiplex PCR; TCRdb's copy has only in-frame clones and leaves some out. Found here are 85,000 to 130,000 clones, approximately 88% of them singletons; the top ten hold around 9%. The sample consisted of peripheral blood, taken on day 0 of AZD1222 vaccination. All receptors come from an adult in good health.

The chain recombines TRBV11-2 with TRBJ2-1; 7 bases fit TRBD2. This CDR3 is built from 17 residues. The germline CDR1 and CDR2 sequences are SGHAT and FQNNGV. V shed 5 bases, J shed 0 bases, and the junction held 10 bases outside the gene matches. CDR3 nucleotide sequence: TGTGCCAGCAGCCGACGGGCTAGCGGAACCTCCTACAATGAGCAGTTCTTC. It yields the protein CASSRRASGTSYNEQFF.

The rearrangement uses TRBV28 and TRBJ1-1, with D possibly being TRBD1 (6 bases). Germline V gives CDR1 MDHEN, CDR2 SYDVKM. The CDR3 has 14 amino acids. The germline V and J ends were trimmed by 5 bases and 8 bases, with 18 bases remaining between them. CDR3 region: CASSPPARTVEAFF. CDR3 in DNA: TGTGCCAGCAGTCCACCTGCCCGGACAGTCGAAGCTTTCTTT.

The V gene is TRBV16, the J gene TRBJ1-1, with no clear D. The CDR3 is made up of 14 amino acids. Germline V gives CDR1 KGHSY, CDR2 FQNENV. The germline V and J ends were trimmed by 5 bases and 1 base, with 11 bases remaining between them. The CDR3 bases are TGTGCCAGCAGCAAGCGAAGCGGGAACACTGAAGCTTTCTTT. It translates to CASSKRSGNTEAFF. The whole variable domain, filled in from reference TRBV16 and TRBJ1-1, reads GEEVAQTPKHLVRGEGQKAKLYCAPIKGHSYVFWYQQVLKNEFKFLISFQNENVFDETGMPKERFSAKCLPNSPCSLEIQATKLEDSAVYFCASSKRSGNTEAFFGQGTRLTVV.

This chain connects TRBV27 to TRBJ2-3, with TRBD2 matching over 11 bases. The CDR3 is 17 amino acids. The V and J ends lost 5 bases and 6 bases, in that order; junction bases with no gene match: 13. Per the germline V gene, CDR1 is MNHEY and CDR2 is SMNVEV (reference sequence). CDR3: CASSRYLAGGNGDTQYF. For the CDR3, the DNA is TGTGCCAGCAGTCGTTACCTAGCGGGAGGCAATGGGGATACGCAGTATTTT.

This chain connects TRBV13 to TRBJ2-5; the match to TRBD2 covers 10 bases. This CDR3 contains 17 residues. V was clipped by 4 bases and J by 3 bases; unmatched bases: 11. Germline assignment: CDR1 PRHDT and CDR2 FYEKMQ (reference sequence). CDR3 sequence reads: CASSSLPFGLAEETQYF. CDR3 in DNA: TGTGCCAGCAGCTCGCTTCCTTTCGGACTAGCGGAAGAGACCCAGTACTTC. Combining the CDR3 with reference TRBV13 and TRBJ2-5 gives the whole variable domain AAGVIQSPRHLIKEKRETATLKCYPIPRHDTVYWYQQGPGQDPQFLISFYEKMQSDKGSIPDRFSAQQFSDYHSELNMSSLELGDSALYFCASSSLPFGLAEETQYFGPGTRLLVL.

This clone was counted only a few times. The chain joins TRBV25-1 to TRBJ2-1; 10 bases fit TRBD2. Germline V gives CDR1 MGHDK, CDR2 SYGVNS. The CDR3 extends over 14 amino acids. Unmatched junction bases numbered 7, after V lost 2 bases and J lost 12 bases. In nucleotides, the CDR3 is TGTGCCAGCAGTGAACTAGCGGGAGATGTACGGCAGTTCTTC. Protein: CASSELAGDVRQFF.

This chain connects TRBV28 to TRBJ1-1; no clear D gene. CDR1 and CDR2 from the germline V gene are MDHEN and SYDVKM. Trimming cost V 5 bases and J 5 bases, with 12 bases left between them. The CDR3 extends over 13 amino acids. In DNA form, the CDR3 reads TGTGCCAGCAGTCCCCGGGTGGGAACTGAAGCTTTCTTT. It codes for CASSPRVGTEAFF.

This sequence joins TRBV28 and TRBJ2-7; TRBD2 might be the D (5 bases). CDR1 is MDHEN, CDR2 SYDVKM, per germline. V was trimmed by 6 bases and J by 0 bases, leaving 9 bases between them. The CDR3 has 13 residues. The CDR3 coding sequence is TGTGCCAGCAGGGGAGCCGCCTCCTACGAGCAGTACTTC. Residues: CASRGAASYEQYF.

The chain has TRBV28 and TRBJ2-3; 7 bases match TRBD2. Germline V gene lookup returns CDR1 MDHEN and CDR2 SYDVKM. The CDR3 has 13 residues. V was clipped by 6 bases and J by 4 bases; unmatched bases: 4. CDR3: CASRGGSADTQYF. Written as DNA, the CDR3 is TGTGCCAGCAGGGGGGGGAGCGCAGATACGCAGTATTTT.

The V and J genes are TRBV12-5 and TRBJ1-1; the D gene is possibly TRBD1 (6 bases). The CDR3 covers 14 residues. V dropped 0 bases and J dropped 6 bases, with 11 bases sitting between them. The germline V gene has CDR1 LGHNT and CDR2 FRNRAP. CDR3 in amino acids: CASGLVPDSAEAFF. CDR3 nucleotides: TGTGCTAGTGGTTTGGTACCGGACAGTGCTGAAGCTTTCTTT.

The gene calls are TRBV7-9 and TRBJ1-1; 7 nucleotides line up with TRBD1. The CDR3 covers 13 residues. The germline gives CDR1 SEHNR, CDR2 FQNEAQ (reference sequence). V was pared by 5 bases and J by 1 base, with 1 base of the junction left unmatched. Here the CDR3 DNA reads TGTGCCAGCAGCCGGACAGGGAACACTGAAGCTTTCTTT. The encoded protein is CASSRTGNTEAFF. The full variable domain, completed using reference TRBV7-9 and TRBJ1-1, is DTGVSQNPRHKITKRGQNVTFRCDPISEHNRLYWYRQTLGQGPEFLTYFQNEAQLEKSRLLSDRFSAERPKGSFSTLEIQRTEQGDSAMYLCASSRTGNTEAFFGQGTRLTVV.

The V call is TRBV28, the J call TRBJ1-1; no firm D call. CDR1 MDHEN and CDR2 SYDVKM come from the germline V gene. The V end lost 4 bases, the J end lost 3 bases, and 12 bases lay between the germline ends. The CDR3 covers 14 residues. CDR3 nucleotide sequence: TGTGCCAGCAGTTATACATCGGGGTACACTGAAGCTTTCTTT. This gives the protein CASSYTSGYTEAFF.

The CDR3 reads CATSRGSGRREEKLFF. As DNA, the CDR3 is TGTGCCACCAGCAGAGGTTCGGGACGGCGGGAGGAAAAACTGTTTTTT. The chain joins TRBV15 to TRBJ1-4, with TRBD1 as a possible D gene (5 bases). With 1 base removed from V and 8 bases from J, the gap between germline ends came to 17 bases. The CDR3 is 16 residues long. Germline loops: CDR1 LNHNV, CDR2 YYDKDF (reference sequence).

CDR3 sequence reads: CASSVAAGANYGYTF. DNA for the CDR3: TGTGCCAGCAGCGTAGCGGCAGGCGCTAACTATGGCTACACCTTC. The chain carries TRBV9 and TRBJ1-2, with unresolved D. This CDR3 spans 15 amino acids. CDR1 is SGDLS and CDR2 is YYNGEE in the germline V gene. V shed 0 bases and J shed 0 bases, with 9 bases lying between them.

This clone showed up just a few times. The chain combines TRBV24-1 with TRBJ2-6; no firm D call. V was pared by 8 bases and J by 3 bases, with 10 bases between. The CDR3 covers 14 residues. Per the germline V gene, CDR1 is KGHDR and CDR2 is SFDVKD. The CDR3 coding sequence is TGTGCCACCATGATGACTGGTGGGGCCAACGTCCTGACTTTC. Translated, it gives CATMMTGGANVLTF.

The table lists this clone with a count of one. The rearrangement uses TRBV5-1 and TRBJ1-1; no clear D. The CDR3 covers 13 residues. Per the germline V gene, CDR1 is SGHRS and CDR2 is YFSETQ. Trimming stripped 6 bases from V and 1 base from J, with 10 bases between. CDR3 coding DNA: TGCGCCAGCAAGCAAGGTAGGAACACTGAAGCTTTCTTT. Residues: CASKQGRNTEAFF.

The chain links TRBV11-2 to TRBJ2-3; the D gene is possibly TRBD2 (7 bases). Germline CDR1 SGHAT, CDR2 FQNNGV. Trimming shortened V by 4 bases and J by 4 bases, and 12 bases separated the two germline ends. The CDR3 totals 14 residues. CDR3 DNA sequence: TGTGCCAGCAGCTCGGGGGGCTCCGCAGATACGCAGTATTTT. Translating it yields CASSSGGSADTQYF.

Here the CDR3 DNA reads TGTGCCAGCAGTTTAGTTGAGGGCGAGCAGTACTTC. Its protein is CASSLVEGEQYF. This chain links TRBV27 with TRBJ2-7; tentatively, D is TRBD2 (5 bases). Germline CDR1 and CDR2: MNHEY and SMNVEV (reference sequence). V shed 2 bases and J shed 6 bases, with 8 bases lying between them. The CDR3 has 12 amino acids.

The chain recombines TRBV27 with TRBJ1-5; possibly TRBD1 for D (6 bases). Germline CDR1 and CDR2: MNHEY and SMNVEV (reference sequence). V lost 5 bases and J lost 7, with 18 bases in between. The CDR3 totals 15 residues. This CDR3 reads CASSQLGGLGQPQHF. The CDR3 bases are TGTGCCAGCAGTCAACTCGGGGGGCTGGGACAGCCCCAGCATTTT.

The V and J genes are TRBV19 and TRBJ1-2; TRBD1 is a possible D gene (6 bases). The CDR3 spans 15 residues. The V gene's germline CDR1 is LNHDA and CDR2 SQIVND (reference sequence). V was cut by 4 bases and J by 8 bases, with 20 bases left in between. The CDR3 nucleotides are TGTGCCAGTAGTACCGGACAGAAACGTCTGAGGGGCTACACCTTC. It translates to CASSTGQKRLRGYTF.

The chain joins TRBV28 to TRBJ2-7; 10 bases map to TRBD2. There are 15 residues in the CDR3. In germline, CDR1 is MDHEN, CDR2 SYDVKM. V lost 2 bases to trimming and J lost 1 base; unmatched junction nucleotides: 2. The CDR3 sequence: CASSLPSGSSYEQYF. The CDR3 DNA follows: TGTGCCAGCAGTTTACCTAGCGGGAGTTCCTACGAGCAGTACTTC.

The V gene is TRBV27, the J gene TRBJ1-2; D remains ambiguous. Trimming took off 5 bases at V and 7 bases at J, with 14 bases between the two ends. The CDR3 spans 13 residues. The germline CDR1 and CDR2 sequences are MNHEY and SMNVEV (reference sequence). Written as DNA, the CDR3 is TGTGCCAGCAGTCCGGACTTTCGGGGTGGCTACACCTTC. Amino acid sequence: CASSPDFRGGYTF.

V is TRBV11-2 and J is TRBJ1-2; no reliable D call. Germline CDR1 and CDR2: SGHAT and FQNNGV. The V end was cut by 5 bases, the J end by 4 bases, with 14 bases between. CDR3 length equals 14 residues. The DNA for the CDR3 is TGTGCCAGCAGCGAGACTAACTCCCTCTATGGCTACACCTTC. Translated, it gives CASSETNSLYGYTF.

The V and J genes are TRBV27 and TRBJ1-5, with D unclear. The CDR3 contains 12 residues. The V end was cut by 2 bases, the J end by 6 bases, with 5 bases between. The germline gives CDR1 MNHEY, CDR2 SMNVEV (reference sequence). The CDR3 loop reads CASSLRGQPQHF. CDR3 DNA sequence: TGTGCCAGCAGTTTACGAGGTCAGCCCCAGCATTTT.

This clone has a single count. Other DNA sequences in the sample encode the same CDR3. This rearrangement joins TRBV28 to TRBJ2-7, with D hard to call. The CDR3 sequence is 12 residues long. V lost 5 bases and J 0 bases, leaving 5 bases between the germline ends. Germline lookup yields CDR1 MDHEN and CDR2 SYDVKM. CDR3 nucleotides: TGTGCCAGCAGTCTGGGCTCCTACGAGCAGTACTTC. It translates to CASSLGSYEQYF.

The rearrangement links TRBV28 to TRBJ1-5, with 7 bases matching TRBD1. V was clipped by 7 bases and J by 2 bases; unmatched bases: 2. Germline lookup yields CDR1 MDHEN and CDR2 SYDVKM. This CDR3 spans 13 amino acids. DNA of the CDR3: TGTGCCAGCAAAGACAGGGGCAATCAGCCCCAGCATTTT. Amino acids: CASKDRGNQPQHF. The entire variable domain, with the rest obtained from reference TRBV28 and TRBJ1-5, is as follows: DVKVTQSSRYLVKRTGEKVFLECVQDMDHENMFWYRQDPGLGLRLIYFSYDVKMKEKGDIPEGYSVSREKKERFSLILESASTNQTSMYLCASKDRGNQPQHFGDGTRLSIL.

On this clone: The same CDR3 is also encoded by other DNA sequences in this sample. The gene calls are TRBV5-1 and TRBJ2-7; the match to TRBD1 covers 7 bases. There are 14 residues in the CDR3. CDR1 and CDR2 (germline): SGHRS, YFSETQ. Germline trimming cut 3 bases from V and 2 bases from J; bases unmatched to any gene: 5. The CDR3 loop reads CASSWRTGPYEQYF. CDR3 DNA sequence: TGCGCCAGCAGCTGGAGGACAGGTCCCTACGAGCAGTACTTC. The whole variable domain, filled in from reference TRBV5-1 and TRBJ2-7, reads KAGVTQTPRYLIKTRGQQVTLSCSPISGHRSVSWYQQTPGQGLQFLFEYFSETQRNKGNFPGRFSGRQFSNSRSEMNVSTLELGDSALYLCASSWRTGPYEQYFGPGTRLTVT.

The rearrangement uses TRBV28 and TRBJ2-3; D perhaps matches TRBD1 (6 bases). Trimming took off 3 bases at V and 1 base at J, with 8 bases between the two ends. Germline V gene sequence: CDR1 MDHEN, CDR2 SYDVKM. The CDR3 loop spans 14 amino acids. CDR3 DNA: TGTGCCAGCAGTTTGGGGGCCGGCACAGATACGCAGTATTTT. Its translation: CASSLGAGTDTQYF.

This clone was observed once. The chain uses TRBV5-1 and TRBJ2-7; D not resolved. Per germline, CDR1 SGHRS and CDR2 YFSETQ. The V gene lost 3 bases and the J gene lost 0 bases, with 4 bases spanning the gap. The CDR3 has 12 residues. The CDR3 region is CASSSDSYEQYF. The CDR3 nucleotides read TGCGCCAGCAGCTCGGACTCCTACGAGCAGTACTTC.

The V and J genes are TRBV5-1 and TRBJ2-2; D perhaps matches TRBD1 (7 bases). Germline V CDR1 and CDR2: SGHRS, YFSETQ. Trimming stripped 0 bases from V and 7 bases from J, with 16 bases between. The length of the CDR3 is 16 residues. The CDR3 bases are TGCGCCAGCAGCTTGGATAGGGGGCGCGGGAACGGGGAGCTGTTTTTT. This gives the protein CASSLDRGRGNGELFF.

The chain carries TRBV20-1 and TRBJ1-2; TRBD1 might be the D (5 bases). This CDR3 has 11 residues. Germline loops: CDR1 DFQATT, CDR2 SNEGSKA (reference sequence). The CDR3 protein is CKGYRHYGYTF. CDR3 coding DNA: TGCAAGGGATACAGGCACTATGGCTACACCTTC.